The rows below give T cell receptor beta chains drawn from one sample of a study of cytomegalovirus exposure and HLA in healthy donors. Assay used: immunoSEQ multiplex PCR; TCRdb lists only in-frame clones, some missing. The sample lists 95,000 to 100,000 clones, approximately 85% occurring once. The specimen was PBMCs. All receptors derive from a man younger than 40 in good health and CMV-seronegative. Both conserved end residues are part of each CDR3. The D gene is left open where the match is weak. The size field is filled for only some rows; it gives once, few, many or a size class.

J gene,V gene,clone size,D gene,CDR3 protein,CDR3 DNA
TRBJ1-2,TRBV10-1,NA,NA,CASSEEGNNYGYTF,TGCGCCAGCAGTGAGGAGGGAAACAACTATGGCTACACCTTC
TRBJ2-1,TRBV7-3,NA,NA,CASSGGLVNEQFF,TGTGCCAGTTCGGGGGGCCTGGTCAATGAGCAGTTCTTC
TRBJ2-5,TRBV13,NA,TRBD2,CASSFERGGIETQYF,TGTGCCAGCAGCTTTGAACGGGGGGGCATCGAGACCCAGTACTTC
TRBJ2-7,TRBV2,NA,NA,CASSERGDSYEQYF,TGTGCCAGCAGTGAACGGGGAGACTCCTACGAGCAGTACTTC
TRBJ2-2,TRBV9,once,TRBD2,CASSLDAGGGELFF,TGTGCCAGCAGCTTAGATGCGGGAGGGGGGGAGCTGTTTTTT
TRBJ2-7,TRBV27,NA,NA,CASSPGALRGEQYF,TGTGCCAGCAGTCCCGGGGCCCTGAGGGGGGAGCAGTACTTC
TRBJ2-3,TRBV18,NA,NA,CASSPGRVELDTQYF,TGTGCCAGCTCACCAGGGCGAGTCGAGCTGGATACGCAGTATTTT
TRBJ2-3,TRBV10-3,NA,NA,CAIKDTTSTDTQYF,TGTGCCATCAAGGACACCACTAGCACAGATACGCAGTATTTT
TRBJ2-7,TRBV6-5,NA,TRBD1,CASSYSSGDRDYEQYF,TGTGCCAGCAGTTACTCGTCCGGGGACAGGGATTACGAGCAGTACTTC
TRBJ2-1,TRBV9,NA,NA,CASSLEYEQFF,TGTGCCAGCAGCCTTGAGTACGAGCAGTTCTTC
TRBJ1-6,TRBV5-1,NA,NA,CASSLPTGEGLNSPLHF,TGCGCCAGCAGCTTGCCCACTGGAGAGGGACTCAATTCACCCCTCCACTTT
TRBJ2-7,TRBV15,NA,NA,CATSRDPRAYPYEQYF,TGTGCCACCAGCAGAGATCCCAGGGCATACCCTTACGAGCAGTACTTC
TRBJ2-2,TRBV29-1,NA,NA,CSVAVAANTGELFF,TGCAGCGTTGCAGTAGCGGCGAACACCGGGGAGCTGTTTTTT
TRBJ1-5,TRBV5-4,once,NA,CASSAGGSNQPQHF,TGTGCCAGCTCTGCCGGGGGAAGCAATCAGCCCCAGCATTTT
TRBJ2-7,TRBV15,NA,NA,CATSTFGRSYEQYF,TGTGCCACCAGCACTTTTGGGCGCTCCTACGAGCAGTACTTC
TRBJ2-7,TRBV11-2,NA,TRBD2,CASSRAGLADSEQYF,TGTGCCAGCAGCCGCGCGGGACTAGCGGATTCCGAGCAGTACTTC
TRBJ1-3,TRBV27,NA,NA,CASSPAGGNTIYF,TGTGCCAGCAGCCCGGCGGGAGGAAACACCATATATTTT
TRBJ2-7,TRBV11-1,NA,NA,CASSPGFYEQYF,TGTGCCAGCAGCCCAGGGTTCTACGAGCAGTACTTC
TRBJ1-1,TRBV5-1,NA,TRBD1,CASSESGQLNTEAFF,TGCGCCAGCAGCGAATCGGGACAGTTAAACACTGAAGCTTTCTTT
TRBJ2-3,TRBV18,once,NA,CASSPQTVTDTQYF,TGTGCCAGCTCACCTCAGACAGTCACAGATACGCAGTATTTT
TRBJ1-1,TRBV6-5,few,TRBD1,CASSFGTAATEAFF,TGTGCCAGCAGTTTTGGGACAGCCGCGACTGAAGCTTTCTTT
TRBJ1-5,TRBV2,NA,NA,CASSYRANQPQHF,TGTGCCAGCAGTTACAGGGCCAATCAGCCCCAGCATTTT
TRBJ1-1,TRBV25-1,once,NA,CASFMSTEAFF,TGTGCCAGCTTTATGAGCACTGAAGCTTTCTTT
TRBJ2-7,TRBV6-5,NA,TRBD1,CASSPDRGRYEQYF,TGTGCCAGCAGTCCTGACAGGGGCCGGTACGAGCAGTACTTC
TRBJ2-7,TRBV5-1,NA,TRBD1,CASSGGQGHEQYF,TGCGCCAGCAGCGGTGGACAGGGCCACGAGCAGTACTTC
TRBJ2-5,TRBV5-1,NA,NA,CASSLEAAQETQYF,TGCGCCAGCAGCTTAGAGGCAGCCCAAGAGACCCAGTACTTC
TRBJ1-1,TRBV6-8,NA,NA,CASSYQGLSEAFF,TGTGCCAGCAGTTACCAGGGGCTCTCTGAAGCTTTCTTT
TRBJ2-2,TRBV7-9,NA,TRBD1,CASSLGQATGELFF,TGTGCCAGCAGCCTGGGACAGGCCACCGGGGAGCTGTTTTTT
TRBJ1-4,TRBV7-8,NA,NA,CASSFGLREKLFF,TGTGCCAGCAGCTTTGGGCTAAGGGAAAAACTGTTTTTT